This entry features one T cell receptor (beta chain) sequence. Its antigen remains unidentified. Losses at the gene ends were 6 bases for V and 3 bases for J; bases not matched to a gene: 6. This CDR3 spans 14 amino acids. In germline, CDR1 is MNHEY, CDR2 SVGEGT. This record belongs to a study of Ad26.COV2.S vaccination and SARS-CoV-2 variants. Profiled with immunoSEQ multiplex PCR; TCRdb holds only in-frame clones, not every one. The data show about 350,000 clones, 92% seen once. Study conclusions and caveats: Recipients given vaccine exceeded placebo recipients in spike-specific TCR breadth. Estimates derived from TCR breadth and depth analyses may have underestimated total T cell responses. In vaccinated individuals, spike-specific CD8+ and CD4+ T cell responses reportedly displayed substantial breadth.

This TCR was recovered from a human donor who had recovered from COVID-19. The source was peripheral blood, collected after recovery from COVID-19. This chain joins TRBV6-2 or TRBV6-3 and TRBJ2-7, with 9 bases aligning to TRBD1. The CDR3 here is CASSPGQGVYEQYF. The DNA for the CDR3 is TGTGCCAGCAGCCCGGGACAGGGAGTCTACGAGCAGTACTTC.